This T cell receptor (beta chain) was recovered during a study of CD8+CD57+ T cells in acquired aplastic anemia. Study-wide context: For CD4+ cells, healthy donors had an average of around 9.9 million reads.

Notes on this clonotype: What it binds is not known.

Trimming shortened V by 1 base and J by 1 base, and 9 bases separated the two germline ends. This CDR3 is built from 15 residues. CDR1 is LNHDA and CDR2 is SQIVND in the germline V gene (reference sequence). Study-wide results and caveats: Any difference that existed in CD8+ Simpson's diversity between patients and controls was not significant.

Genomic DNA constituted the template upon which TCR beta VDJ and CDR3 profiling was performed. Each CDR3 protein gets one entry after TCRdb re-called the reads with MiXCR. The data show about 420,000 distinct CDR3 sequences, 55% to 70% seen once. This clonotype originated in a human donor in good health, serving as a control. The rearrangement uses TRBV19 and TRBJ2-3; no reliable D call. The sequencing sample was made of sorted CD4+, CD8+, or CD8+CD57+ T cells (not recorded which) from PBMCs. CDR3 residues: CASSIGTSRTDTQYF. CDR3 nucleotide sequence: TGTGCCAGTAGTATAGGGACGTCACGCACAGATACGCAGTATTTT. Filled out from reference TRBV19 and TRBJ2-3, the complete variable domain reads DGGITQSPKYLFRKEGQNVTLSCEQNLNHDAMYWYRQDPGQGLRLIYYSQIVNDFQKGDIAEGYSVSREKKESFPLTVTSAQKNPTAFYLCASSIGTSRTDTQYFGPGTRLTVL.